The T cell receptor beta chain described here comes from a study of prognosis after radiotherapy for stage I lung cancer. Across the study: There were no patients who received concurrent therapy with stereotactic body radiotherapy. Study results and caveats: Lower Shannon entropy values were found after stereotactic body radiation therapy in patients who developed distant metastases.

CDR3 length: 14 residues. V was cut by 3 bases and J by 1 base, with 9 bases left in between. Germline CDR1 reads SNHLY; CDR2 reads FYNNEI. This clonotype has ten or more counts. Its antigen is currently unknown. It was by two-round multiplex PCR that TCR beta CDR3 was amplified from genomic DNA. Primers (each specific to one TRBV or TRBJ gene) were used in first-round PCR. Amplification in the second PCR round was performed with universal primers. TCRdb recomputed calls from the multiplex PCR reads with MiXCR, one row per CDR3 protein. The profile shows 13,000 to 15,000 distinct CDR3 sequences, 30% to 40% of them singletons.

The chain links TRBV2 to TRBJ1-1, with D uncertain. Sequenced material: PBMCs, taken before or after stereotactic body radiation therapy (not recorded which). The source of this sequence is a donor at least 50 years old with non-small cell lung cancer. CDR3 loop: CASSDYSSNTEAFF. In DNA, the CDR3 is TGTGCCAGCAGTGATTACAGCTCGAACACTGAAGCTTTCTTT.